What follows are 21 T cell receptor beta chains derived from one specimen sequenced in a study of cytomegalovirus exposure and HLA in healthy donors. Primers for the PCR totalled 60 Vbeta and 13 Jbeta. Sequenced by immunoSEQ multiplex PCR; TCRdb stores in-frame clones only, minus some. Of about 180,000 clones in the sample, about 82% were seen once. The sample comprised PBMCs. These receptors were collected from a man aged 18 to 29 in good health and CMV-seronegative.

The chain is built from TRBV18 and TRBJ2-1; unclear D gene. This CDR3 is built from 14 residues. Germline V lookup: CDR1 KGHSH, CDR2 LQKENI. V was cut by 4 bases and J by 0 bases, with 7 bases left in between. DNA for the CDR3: TGTGCCAGCTCACGAAGCCTCTCCTACAATGAGCAGTTCTTC. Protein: CASSRSLSYNEQFF.

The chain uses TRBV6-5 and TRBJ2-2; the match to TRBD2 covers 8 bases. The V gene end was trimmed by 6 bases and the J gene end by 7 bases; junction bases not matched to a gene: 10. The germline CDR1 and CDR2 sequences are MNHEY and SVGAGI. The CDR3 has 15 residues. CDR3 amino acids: CASRPLAAAVGELFF. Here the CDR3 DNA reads TGTGCCAGCAGGCCACTAGCGGCGGCGGTCGGGGAGCTGTTTTTT.

CDR3 DNA sequence: TGTGCCAGTAGTATAGACCACAGGTACCCGCGCGAGCAGTACTTC. Residues: CASSIDHRYPREQYF. The chain has TRBV19 and TRBJ2-7; the D gene is possibly TRBD1 (5 bases). This CDR3 comprises 15 residues. With 0 bases removed from V and 6 bases from J, the gap between germline ends came to 15 bases. Germline CDR1 and CDR2: LNHDA and SQIVND (reference sequence).

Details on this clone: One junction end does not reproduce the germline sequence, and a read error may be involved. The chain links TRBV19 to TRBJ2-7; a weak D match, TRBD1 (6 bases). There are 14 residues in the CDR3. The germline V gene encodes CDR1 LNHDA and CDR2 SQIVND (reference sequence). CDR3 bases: TGTGCCAGAAGTAAGGGGACAACTTCCTACGAGCAGTACTTC. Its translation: CARSKGTTSYEQYF. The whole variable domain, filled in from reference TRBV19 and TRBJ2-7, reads DGGITQSPKYLFRKEGQNVTLSCEQNLNHDAMYWYRQDPGQGLRLIYYSQIVNDFQKGDIAEGYSVSREKKESFPLTVTSAQKNPTAFYLCARSKGTTSYEQYFGPGTRLTVT.

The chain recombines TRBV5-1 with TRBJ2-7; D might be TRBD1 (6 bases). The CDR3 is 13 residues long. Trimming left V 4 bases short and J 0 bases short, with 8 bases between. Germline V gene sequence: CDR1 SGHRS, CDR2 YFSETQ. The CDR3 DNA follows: TGCGCCAGCAGCCCGGACAGCTCCTACGAGCAGTACTTC. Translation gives CASSPDSSYEQYF. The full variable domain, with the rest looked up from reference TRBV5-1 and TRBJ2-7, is KAGVTQTPRYLIKTRGQQVTLSCSPISGHRSVSWYQQTPGQGLQFLFEYFSETQRNKGNFPGRFSGRQFSNSRSEMNVSTLELGDSALYLCASSPDSSYEQYFGPGTRLTVT.

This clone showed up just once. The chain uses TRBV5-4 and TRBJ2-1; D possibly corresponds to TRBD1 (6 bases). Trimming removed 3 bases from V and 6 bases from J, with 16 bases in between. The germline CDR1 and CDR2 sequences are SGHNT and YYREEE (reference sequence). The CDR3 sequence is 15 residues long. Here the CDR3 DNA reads TGTGCCAGCAGCTCGGACTTTTTAGGGGGCAATGAGCAGTTCTTC. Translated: CASSSDFLGGNEQFF.

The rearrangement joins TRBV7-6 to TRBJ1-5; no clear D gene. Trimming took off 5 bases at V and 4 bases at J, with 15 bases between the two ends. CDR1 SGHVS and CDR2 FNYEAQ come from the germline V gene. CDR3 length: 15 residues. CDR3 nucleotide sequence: TGTGCCAGCAGCCCTGTGGCAGGTCGAAATCAGCCCCAGCATTTT. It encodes CASSPVAGRNQPQHF.

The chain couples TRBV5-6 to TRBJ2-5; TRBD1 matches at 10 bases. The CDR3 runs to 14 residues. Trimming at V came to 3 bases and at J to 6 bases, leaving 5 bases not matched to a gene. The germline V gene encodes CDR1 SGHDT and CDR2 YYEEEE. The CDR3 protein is CASSYGQGGKTQYF. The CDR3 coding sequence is TGTGCCAGCAGCTACGGACAGGGGGGCAAGACCCAGTACTTC.

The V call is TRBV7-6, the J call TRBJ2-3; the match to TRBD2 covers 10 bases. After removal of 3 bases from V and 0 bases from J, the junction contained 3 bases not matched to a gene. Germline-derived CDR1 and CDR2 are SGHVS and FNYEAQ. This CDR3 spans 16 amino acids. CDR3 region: CASSFFSGGSTDTQYF. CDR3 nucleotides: TGTGCCAGCAGCTTCTTTAGCGGGGGGAGCACAGATACGCAGTATTTT.

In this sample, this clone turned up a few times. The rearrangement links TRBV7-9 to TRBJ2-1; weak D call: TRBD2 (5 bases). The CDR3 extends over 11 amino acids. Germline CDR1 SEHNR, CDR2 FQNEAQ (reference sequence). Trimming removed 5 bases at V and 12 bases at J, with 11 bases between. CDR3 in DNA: TGTGCCAGCAGCCCCGCAGAGGGGCAGTTCTTC. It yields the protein CASSPAEGQFF.

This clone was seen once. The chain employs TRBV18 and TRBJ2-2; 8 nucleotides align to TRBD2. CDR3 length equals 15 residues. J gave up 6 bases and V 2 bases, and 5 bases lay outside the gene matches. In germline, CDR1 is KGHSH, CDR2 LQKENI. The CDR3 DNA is TGTGCCAGCTCACCAGCGGATAGCGGGGCCGGGGAGCTGTTTTTT. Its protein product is CASSPADSGAGELFF.

CDR3 sequence (DNA): TGTGCCAGTATGCCTGGGACAGGGACTTCACCCCTCCACTTT. Protein sequence: CASMPGTGTSPLHF. This chain uses TRBV19 with TRBJ1-6; 9 nucleotides line up with TRBD1. Germline CDR1 LNHDA, CDR2 SQIVND (reference sequence). CDR3 size: 14 residues. Germline trimming cut 7 bases from V and 9 bases from J; bases unmatched to any gene: 7.

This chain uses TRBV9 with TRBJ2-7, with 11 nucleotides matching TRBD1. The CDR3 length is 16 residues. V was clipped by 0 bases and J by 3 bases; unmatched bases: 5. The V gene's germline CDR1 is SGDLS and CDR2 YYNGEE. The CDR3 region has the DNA TGTGCCAGCAGCGTAGGGCCGGGACAGGGGGGCTACGAGCAGTACTTC. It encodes CASSVGPGQGGYEQYF.

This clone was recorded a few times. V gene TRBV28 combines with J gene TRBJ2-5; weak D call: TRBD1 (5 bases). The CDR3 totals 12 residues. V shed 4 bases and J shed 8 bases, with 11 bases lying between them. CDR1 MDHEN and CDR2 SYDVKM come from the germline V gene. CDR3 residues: CASSSVGATQYF. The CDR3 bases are TGTGCCAGCAGTTCCGTAGGGGCTACCCAGTACTTC. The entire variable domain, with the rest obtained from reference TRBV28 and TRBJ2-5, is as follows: DVKVTQSSRYLVKRTGEKVFLECVQDMDHENMFWYRQDPGLGLRLIYFSYDVKMKEKGDIPEGYSVSREKKERFSLILESASTNQTSMYLCASSSVGATQYFGPGTRLLVL.

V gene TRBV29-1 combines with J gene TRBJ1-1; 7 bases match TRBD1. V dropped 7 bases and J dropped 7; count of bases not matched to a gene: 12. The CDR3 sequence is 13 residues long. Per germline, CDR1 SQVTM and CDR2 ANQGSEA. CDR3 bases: TGCAGCGCATTGACAGGGATCACGTTTGAAGCTTTCTTT. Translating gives CSALTGITFEAFF.

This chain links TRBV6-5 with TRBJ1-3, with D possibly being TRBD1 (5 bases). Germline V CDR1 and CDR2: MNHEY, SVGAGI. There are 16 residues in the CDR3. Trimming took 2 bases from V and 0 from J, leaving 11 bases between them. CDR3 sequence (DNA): TGTGCCAGCAGTTACAGGAGGGGCAGCTCTGGAAACACCATATATTTT. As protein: CASSYRRGSSGNTIYF.

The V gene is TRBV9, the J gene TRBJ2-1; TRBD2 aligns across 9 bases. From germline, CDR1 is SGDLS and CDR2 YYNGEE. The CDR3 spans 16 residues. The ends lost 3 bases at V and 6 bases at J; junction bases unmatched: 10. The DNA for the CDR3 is TGTGCCAGCAGCGGGGCGACGGGACTAGCAGGCAATGAGCAGTTCTTC. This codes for CASSGATGLAGNEQFF.

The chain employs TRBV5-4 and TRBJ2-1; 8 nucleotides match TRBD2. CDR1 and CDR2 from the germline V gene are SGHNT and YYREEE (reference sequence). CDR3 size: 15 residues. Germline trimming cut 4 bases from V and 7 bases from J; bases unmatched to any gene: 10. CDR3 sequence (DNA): TGTGCCAGCAGCCCGGGACTAGGGCCTAAGAATGAGCAGTTCTTC. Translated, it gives CASSPGLGPKNEQFF.

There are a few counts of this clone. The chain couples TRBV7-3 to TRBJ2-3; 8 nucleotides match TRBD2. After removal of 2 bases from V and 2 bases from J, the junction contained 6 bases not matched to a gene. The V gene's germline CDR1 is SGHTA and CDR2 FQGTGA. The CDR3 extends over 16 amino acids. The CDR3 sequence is CASSLWASGSTDTQYF. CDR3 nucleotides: TGTGCCAGCAGCTTATGGGCTAGCGGGTCCACAGATACGCAGTATTTT.

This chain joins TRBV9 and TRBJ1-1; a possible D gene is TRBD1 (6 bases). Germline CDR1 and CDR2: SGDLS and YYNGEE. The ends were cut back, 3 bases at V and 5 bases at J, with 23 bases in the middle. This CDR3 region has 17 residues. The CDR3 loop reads CASSAGQTSHWITEAFF. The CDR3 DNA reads TGTGCCAGCAGCGCCGGACAGACCTCCCATTGGATAACTGAAGCTTTCTTT.

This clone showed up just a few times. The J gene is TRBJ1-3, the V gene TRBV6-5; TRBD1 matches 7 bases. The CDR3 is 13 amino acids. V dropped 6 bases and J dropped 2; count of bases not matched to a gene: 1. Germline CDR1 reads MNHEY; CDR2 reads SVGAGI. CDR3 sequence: CASRTGPGNTIYF. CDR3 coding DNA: TGTGCCAGCAGGACAGGGCCTGGAAACACCATATATTTT.